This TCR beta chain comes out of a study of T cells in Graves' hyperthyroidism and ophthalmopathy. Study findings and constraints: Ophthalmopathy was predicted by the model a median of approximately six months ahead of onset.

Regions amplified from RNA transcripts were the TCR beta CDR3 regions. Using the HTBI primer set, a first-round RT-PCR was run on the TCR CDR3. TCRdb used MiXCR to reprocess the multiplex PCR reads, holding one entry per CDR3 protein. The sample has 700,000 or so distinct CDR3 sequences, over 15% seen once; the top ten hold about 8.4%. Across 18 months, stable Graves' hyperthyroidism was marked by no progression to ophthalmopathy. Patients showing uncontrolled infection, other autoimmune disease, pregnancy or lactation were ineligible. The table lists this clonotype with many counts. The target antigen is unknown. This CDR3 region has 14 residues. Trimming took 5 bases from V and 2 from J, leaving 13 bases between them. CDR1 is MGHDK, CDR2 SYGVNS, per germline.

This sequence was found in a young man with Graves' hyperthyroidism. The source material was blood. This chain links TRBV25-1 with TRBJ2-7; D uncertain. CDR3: CASSPKDGAYEQYF. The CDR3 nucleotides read TGTGCCAGCAGTCCCAAAGACGGCGCCTACGAGCAGTACTTC.